The T cell receptor (beta chain) under discussion was sequenced for a study of T cell responses to AZD1222 COVID-19 vaccine. Study at large: Pooling covered second doses at about 4 or about 12 weeks. Study-wide points: Vaccination with two AZD1222 doses was followed by a rise in Spike-specific TCR breadth and depth. None of the repertoires were sampled until the peak T cell response had passed. Baseline antibody screening turned up just 6 or 7 seropositive AZD1222 recipients.

Clones were sequenced by immunoSEQ multiplex PCR, and TCRdb holds only the in-frame ones, with some missing. The sample has some 120,000 clones; around 86% are singletons. Details on this clone: Its antigen is not identified.

This TCR came from an adult in good health. Source: peripheral blood, taken on day 0 of AZD1222 vaccination.

The CDR3 sequence: CASFNPTGGRGNTIYF. DNA for the CDR3: TGTGCCAGTTTTAATCCGACAGGGGGTCGCGGAAACACCATATATTTT. J is TRBJ1-3 and V is TRBV19; 9 bases agree with TRBD1. Trimming at V came to 8 bases and at J to 4 bases, leaving 12 bases not matched to a gene. The CDR3 is 16 residues long. Germline-derived CDR1 and CDR2 are LNHDA and SQIVND (reference sequence).